This T cell receptor (beta chain) originates from a study of cytomegalovirus exposure and HLA in healthy donors (dated by TCRdb to the late 2010s). With respect to the entire study: According to a later analysis, the 120 or so validation repertoires were produced on the same platform as the approximately 620 repertoires of the first cohort. The study was designed to test whether signatures of past pathogen exposure could be identified by cataloging public T cell receptors. A separate validation cohort of 100 to 150 different subjects was used in addition to the approximately 700-subject first cohort. To predict cytomegalovirus infection status, the study brought together high-throughput TCR immunosequencing, statistical association of individual TCRs with disease status, and machine learning.

Turning to this clone: Its antigen is unknown. No clone much larger than this one lies a single base away; base qualities are absent.

The donors belonged to the validation cohort of around 130 subjects, which was separate from the approximately 610-subject first cohort. What the research found in general, with its limitations: A later analysis found that TCRs clustered in the first cohort also tended to co-occur in the roughly 120 validation repertoires, with roughly 95% of cluster scores above 0. The classifier was reported to diagnose cytomegalovirus status with high specificity and sensitivity in both the original and validation cohorts. All 130 or so repertoires were used to score co-occurrence in the validation cohort in a later analysis, because that analysis had no HLA typing for the cohort. According to the authors, the approach could potentially be generalized to other disease states and immunological phenotypes. The study listed around 160 TCR beta chains as associated with cytomegalovirus. Most TCR sequences were seen in very few donors, while some public TCRs were found in many individuals. A few of the identified cytomegalovirus-associated TCR beta chains were confirmed in vitro to be specific for cytomegalovirus antigens.

V trim: 6 bases; J trim: 7 bases; unmatched bases: 14. CDR3 length: 15 amino acids, cysteine to phenylalanine. The entry retains the CDR3 DNA only, 45 bases that are in frame from base 1. CDR1 and CDR2, per the germline V gene, are SNHLY and FYNNEI. The library was generated by the immunoSEQ multiplex PCR assay. As for the authors' bioinformatics: To diagnose cytomegalovirus status from the catalog of TCR beta chain sequences, a statistical classification framework was built. The table was pulled from immuneACCESS by TCRdb, which kept in-frame rearrangements only. Such tables lose some clones; where checked, under half of the loss comes from unresolved V genes, and the rest has no known cause. D and trimming were read from the DNA, whereas the V and J calls and clone size are those reported in that table. This sample gives 100,000 to 120,000 clones in total; around nine tenths of them show up just once. The ten largest make up roughly 1.4% of the sample.

The rearranged chain carries TRBV2 and TRBJ2-7; 8 bases in the middle match TRBD1. Sequencing was performed on PBMCs. This TCR came from a woman under 40 in good health and CMV-seropositive. The CDR3 has the sequence CASRGTGGLVVEQYF. The nucleotide sequence reads TGTGCCAGCAGGGGGACAGGAGGGTTAGTTGTTGAGCAGTACTTC.